This T cell receptor (beta chain) was profiled in a study of identifying expanded T cells in peripheral blood (dated by TCRdb to between 2018 and 2020). With regard to the full study: Separate aliquots of the same genomic DNA pool were sequenced to produce technical replicates, and four replicates were compared in pairs.

The immunoSEQ Assay, which relies on bias-controlled multiplex PCR amplification of genomic DNA, was used to profile TCRbeta CDR3 regions. In the authors' own workflow: The absolute abundance of each unique TCRbeta CDR3 region was quantified after sequences were collapsed and filtered. Differential abundance was tested with a binomial (Fisher-equivalent) model and with a beta-binomial model adding time-dependent variance fitted from healthy donors. Clones with fewer than 5 combined templates were removed, and a clone was called differentially abundant if the clone's Benjamini-Hochberg FDR was below 0.01. Using the form v = (b*log(k)+a)^2, the beta-binomial variance was modeled as a function of the total template count across the two samples. TCRdb's version of the immuneACCESS table is confined to in-frame rearrangements and falls short of the full clone set. An unresolved V gene accounts for under half of the shortfall where checked; the remainder is of unknown origin. That table furnishes V, J and clone size, whereas the DNA furnished D and trimming. Within this sample are approximately 120,000 clones, with 88% of them counted one time only. The biggest ten clones account for about 8.6% of the sample.

As regards this clone: Its antigen specificity is not known. Per-base quality was not reported, and no clone a single base away is much larger than it.

The full study reports these points: Across all healthy-donor time intervals, the beta-binomial model significantly cut both the number of clones called differentially abundant and the false-positive rate. For all healthy donors, the variance in clone template counts between roughly 2-week samples rose significantly as total template count increased. The authors expected that over much longer intervals, such as months to years, biological variance in healthy repertoires might increase even further. The binomial model flagged roughly 1.3 differentially abundant clones between technical replicates but around 15 over two weeks and 19 over roughly 4 weeks.

No immune events such as infections were documented for the healthy donors during the collection period. Blood repertoires from healthy donors were used as a training cohort for calibrating time-dependent variance in a beta-binomial model of differential abundance of T-cell clones. The training cohort comprised some 10 healthy donors, 3 female and 7 male. Donor ages ranged from roughly 29 to 64 years, with an average of about 40 years. Whole blood was collected from each healthy donor at three time points spaced approximately 13 days apart and obtained from a commercial supplier. For immunosequencing, genomic DNA was extracted from whole blood that had not been sorted. This receptor was taken from a person aged 18 to 70 in good health. Material for sequencing was blood.

DNA sequence: TGTGCCAGCTCTAGGGCAGACCAAGAGACCCAGTACTTC. It codes for CASSRADQETQYF. The rearrangement joined TRBV7-2 to TRBJ2-5, with no reliable assignment of the D segment. Taken from the germline V gene, the CDR1 and CDR2 loops are SGHTA and FQGNSA. Relative to germline, V is 8 bases shorter and J is 0 bases shorter, with 10 bases between their ends. From the cysteine up to the phenylalanine, the CDR3 has a length of 13 residues. The retained sequence is limited to the CDR3, 39 bases, with the frame set at the first base. Full variable domain (CDR3 extended with the reference TRBV7-2 and TRBJ2-5 proteins): GAGVSQSPSNKVTEKGKDVELRCDPISGHTALYWYRQSLGQGLEFLIYFQGNSAPDKSGLPSDRFSAERTGGSVSTLTIQRTQQEDSAVYLCASSRADQETQYFGPGTRLLVL.